Shown below are 4 T cell receptor beta chains from a single sample sequenced in a study of tumor and adjacent non-tumor tissue in lung cancer. A modified ARM-PCR protocol with three rounds of nested PCR amplified TCRbeta. MiXCR was run by TCRdb on the multiplex PCR reads, yielding one entry per CDR3 protein. Of roughly 120,000 distinct CDR3 sequences listed, under 90% are singletons. This sample's RNA came from whole unsorted tissue. Sequencing input: lung tumor tissue. The receptors shown here come from a man in his 70s with non-small cell lung cancer.

This sequence joins TRBV12-3 or TRBV12-4 and TRBJ1-6; TRBD1 aligns across 7 bases. The length of the CDR3 is 16 residues. CDR3 residues: CDCTSGTVGYNSPLHF. CDR3 DNA: TGTGACTGCACCTCCGGGACAGTGGGCTATAATTCACCCCTCCACTTT.

Worth noting for this clonotype: Its ends do not fully match the called genes, so a read error is possible. V and J are TRBV5-4 and TRBJ2-2; 9 bases are shared with TRBD1. This CDR3 contains 18 residues. The germline CDR1 and CDR2 sequences are SGHNT and YYREEE (reference sequence). Here the CDR3 reads CACSPPGQGLMNTGDLFF. CDR3 sequence (DNA): TGTGCCTGCAGCCCGCCGGGACAGGGTTTGATGAACACCGGGGACCTGTTTTTT. The full variable domain, completed using reference TRBV5-4 and TRBJ2-2, is ETGVTQSPTHLIKTRGQQVTLRCSSQSGHNTVSWYQQALGQGPQFIFQYYREEENGRGNFPPRFSGLQFPNYSSELNVNALELDDSALYLCACSPPGQGLMNTGDLFFGEGSRLTVL.

The V gene is TRBV18, the J gene TRBJ1-1, with a tentative D call TRBD1 (5 bases). Germline V gene data show CDR1 as KGHSH and CDR2 as LQKENI. Trimming took off 0 bases at V and 1 base at J, with 6 bases between the two ends. CDR3 size: 14 residues. This CDR3 is CASSPPGPNTEAFF. CDR3 nucleotides: TGTGCCAGCTCACCACCGGGGCCGAACACTGAAGCTTTCTTT.

As regards this clonotype: Germline is not matched at one junction end, which may reflect a read error. This chain uses TRBV11-3 with TRBJ2-7; D is ambiguous. Germline-derived CDR1 and CDR2 are SGHNT and YENEEA. The CDR3 runs 15 residues. The CDR3 reads CTSSLVSISSYELYF. CDR3 bases: TGTACCAGCAGCTTAGTCTCTATTAGCTCCTACGAGCTGTACTTC. The full variable domain, its missing parts supplied by reference TRBV11-3 and TRBJ2-7, is EAGVVQSPRYKIIEKKQPVAFWCNPISGHNTLYWYLQNLGQGPELLIRYENEEAVDDSQLPKDRFSAERLKGVDSTLKIQPAELGDSAVYLCTSSLVSISSYELYFGPGTRLTVT.